The clone carrying this TCR beta chain came up a few times. The length of the CDR3 is 16 residues. The germline V gene has CDR1 SGHAT and CDR2 FQNNGV. J lost 8 bases, V lost 8 bases, and 18 bases had no gene match. This specimen comes from a study of T-cell reconstitution after alpha-beta-depleted transplantation in children. Construction of the TCRbeta library involved unique molecular identifiers. TCRdb re-called the PCR reads through MiXCR, storing one row per CDR3 protein. The repertoire holds about 230,000 distinct CDR3 sequences, with roughly 10% as singletons. This TCR derives from a human donor who donated a stem cell graft to a child with acute lymphoblastic leukemia. Sequenced here: PBMCs from the stem cell graft donor, sampled from the stem cell graft. The chain carries TRBV11-2 and TRBJ2-1; 7 bases map to TRBD1. The CDR3 DNA sequence: TGTGCCAGCCGACTTGCCCCAGGGGGTTTTTTCGATGAGCAGTTCTTC. Translating it yields CASRLAPGGFFDEQFF.